One and the same sample provided the 26 T cell receptor beta chains below, sequenced in a study of PD-L1 blockade in urothelial cancer. The method was immunoSEQ multiplex PCR; TCRdb's version includes in-frame clones alone and lacks a portion of them. The table lists some 51,000 clones, roughly 91% of them singletons. Time point described: peripheral blood 6 weeks after treatment start. The sample consisted of PBMCs, taken around atezolizumab (anti-PD-L1) treatment. These receptors were taken from a man between 60 and 75 years old with urothelial cancer.

This clone appeared a few times. The gene calls are TRBV11-2 and TRBJ1-3; 8 bases fit TRBD1. The germline V gene encodes CDR1 SGHAT and CDR2 FQNNGV. The CDR3 loop spans 16 amino acids. Germline trimming cut 1 base from V and 3 bases from J; bases unmatched to any gene: 5. DNA of the CDR3: TGTGCCAGCAGCTTAGGGGGACAGGCACATGGAAACACCATATATTTT. Translation gives CASSLGGQAHGNTIYF. Full variable domain (outside the CDR3, taken from reference TRBV11-2 and TRBJ1-3): EAGVAQSPRYKIIEKRQSVAFWCNPISGHATLYWYQQILGQGPKLLIQFQNNGVVDDSQLPKDRFSAERLKGVDSTLKIQPAKLEDSAVYLCASSLGGQAHGNTIYFGEGSWLTVV.

Written as DNA, the CDR3 is TGTGCCAGCAGTTACTCGAACAGGGGGGACACCGGGGAGCTGTTTTTT. This encodes CASSYSNRGDTGELFF. The chain couples TRBV6-5 to TRBJ2-2; 8 bases map to TRBD1. This CDR3 has 16 amino acids. The germline gives CDR1 MNHEY, CDR2 SVGAGI. V lost 0 bases, J lost 3 bases, and 3 bases stayed unmatched.

This chain joins TRBV6-1 and TRBJ1-3, with a possible D match to TRBD1 (6 bases). The CDR3 extends over 18 amino acids. Germline CDR1 is MNHNS and CDR2 is SASEGT. Trimming stripped 2 bases from V and 3 bases from J, with 20 bases between. The CDR3 loop is CASSETMPSGGLGNTIYF. Here the CDR3 DNA reads TGTGCCAGCAGTGAAACTATGCCTAGTGGGGGCCTTGGAAACACCATATATTTT.

This clone was recorded only once. The chain has TRBV5-1 and TRBJ1-2; TRBD1 matches at 7 bases. The CDR3 runs to 15 residues. Losses at the gene ends were 2 bases for V and 4 bases for J; bases not matched to a gene: 8. Germline V gene sequence: CDR1 SGHRS, CDR2 YFSETQ. CDR3 loop: CASSFQGGFSYGYTF. The CDR3 coding sequence is TGCGCCAGCAGCTTCCAAGGGGGCTTCTCCTATGGCTACACCTTC.

This chain uses TRBV15 with TRBJ2-7; 7 nucleotides agree with TRBD1. Germline V gene data show CDR1 as LNHNV and CDR2 as YYDKDF (reference sequence). The CDR3 runs to 14 residues. The V segment lost 6 bases and the J segment 4 bases; nucleotides outside the gene matches: 9. The CDR3 protein is CATRKETGKYEQYF. The CDR3 DNA reads as TGTGCCACCAGGAAGGAGACAGGGAAATACGAGCAGTACTTC.

The chain couples TRBV11-3 to TRBJ2-1; 8 bases agree with TRBD2. The CDR3 is 14 residues long. Germline CDR1 reads SGHNT; CDR2 reads YENEEA. The trim removed 1 base at V and 5 bases at J, leaving 1 base unmatched. In nucleotides, the CDR3 is TGTGCCAGCAGCTTAGTGGGACTAGACAATGAGCAGTTCTTC. Translating gives CASSLVGLDNEQFF.

V gene TRBV11-3 combines with J gene TRBJ2-4; tentatively, D is TRBD2 (6 bases). Per germline, CDR1 SGHNT and CDR2 YENEEA. The CDR3 covers 16 residues. V gave up 5 bases and J gave up 2 bases, with 16 bases separating them. The CDR3 loop is CASSPPVGGTKNIQYF. In nucleotides, the CDR3 is TGTGCCAGCAGCCCTCCGGTCGGGGGTACCAAAAACATTCAGTACTTC.

This clone was picked up a small number of times. The chain recombines TRBV28 with TRBJ2-3, with a possible D match to TRBD1 (6 bases). The CDR3 runs to 17 residues. Between the trimmed V and J ends, which lost 6 bases and 2 bases, there was a span of 21 bases. Germline CDR1 is MDHEN and CDR2 is SYDVKM. DNA of the CDR3: TGTGCCAGCAGCCCCCTTGGCATGGGGGCTTCCACAGATACGCAGTATTTT. It yields the protein CASSPLGMGASTDTQYF.

The rearrangement joins TRBV29-1 to TRBJ1-1; 8 bases align to TRBD1. The V gene's germline CDR1 is SQVTM and CDR2 ANQGSEA. The junction had 8 bases not matched to a gene; V was cut back by 8 bases and J by 0 bases. CDR3 size: 14 residues. CDR3 sequence: CSLRQGRVNTEAFF. CDR3 sequence (DNA): TGCAGCTTAAGACAGGGGAGGGTGAACACTGAAGCTTTCTTT.

This rearrangement joins TRBV5-1 to TRBJ1-1, with 7 bases lining up with TRBD1. The CDR3 extends over 14 amino acids. J lost 3 bases, V lost 5 bases, and 7 bases had no gene match. Germline V gene sequence: CDR1 SGHRS, CDR2 YFSETQ. The CDR3 DNA reads TGCGCCAGCAGGAGACAGGGTGCCGACACTGAAGCTTTCTTT. It is translated as CASRRQGADTEAFF.

This chain joins TRBV19 and TRBJ1-2; D is unresolved. CDR3 length equals 13 residues. Germline CDR1 is LNHDA and CDR2 is SQIVND (reference sequence). V was cut by 7 bases and J by 3 bases, with 12 bases left in between. CDR3 nucleotides: TGTGCCAGTACGGGAGGAAGAGACTATGGCTACACCTTC. Amino acid sequence: CASTGGRDYGYTF.

The genes are TRBV5-1 and TRBJ2-2, with 9 bases matching TRBD1. Trimming cost V 1 base and J 6 bases; bases outside gene matches: 7. CDR3 length: 16 amino acids. Per germline, CDR1 SGHRS and CDR2 YFSETQ. The CDR3 is CASSLSGQGNAGELFF. The CDR3 DNA sequence: TGCGCCAGCAGCTTGTCGGGACAGGGAAACGCCGGGGAGCTGTTTTTT.

The rearrangement uses TRBV5-1 and TRBJ2-7; D possibly corresponds to TRBD1 (5 bases). Germline lookup yields CDR1 SGHRS and CDR2 YFSETQ. Trimming pared 0 bases from V and 1 base from J, leaving 8 bases between. This CDR3 region has 14 residues. This CDR3 reads CASSLAGSSYEQYF. In DNA, the CDR3 is TGCGCCAGCAGCTTGGCAGGGTCGTCCTACGAGCAGTACTTC.

This clone appeared once. This rearrangement joins TRBV4-3 to TRBJ2-1, with TRBD2 matching over 15 bases. The CDR3 extends over 17 amino acids. Germline trimming cut 0 bases from V and 7 bases from J; bases unmatched to any gene: 4. Germline loops: CDR1 LGHNA, CDR2 YSLEER. CDR3 DNA: TGCGCCAGCAGCCAAGATAGGGGGACTAGCGGGAGGAATGAGCAGTTCTTC. It yields the protein CASSQDRGTSGRNEQFF.

This clone is a singleton in its sample. This chain links TRBV30 with TRBJ2-2; D ambiguous. The CDR3 extends over 15 amino acids. CDR1 is GTSNPN, CDR2 SVGIG, per germline (reference sequence). Trimming left V 4 bases short and J 6 bases short, with 18 bases between. CDR3: CAWIRVLGTSGELFF. The CDR3, as DNA: TGTGCCTGGATTAGAGTCCTGGGCACGTCCGGGGAGCTGTTTTTT.

V gene TRBV30 combines with J gene TRBJ1-6; no firm D call. The CDR3 consists of 15 residues. The germline gives CDR1 GTSNPN, CDR2 SVGIG (reference sequence). The V end lost 4 bases, the J end lost 9 bases, and 19 bases lay between the germline ends. In nucleotides, the CDR3 is TGTGCCTGGACACCCAGAGCGGCCGCGGCTTCACCCCTCCACTTT. This sequence encodes CAWTPRAAAASPLHF. The full variable domain, its missing parts supplied by reference TRBV30 and TRBJ1-6, is SQTIHQWPATLVQPVGSPLSLECTVEGTSNPNLYWYRQAAGRGLQLLFYSVGIGQISSEVPQNLSASRPQDRQFILSSKKLLLSDSGFYLCAWTPRAAAASPLHFGNGTRLTVT.

The chain employs TRBV7-2 and TRBJ1-6, with D uncertain. The CDR3 extends over 15 amino acids. The V and J ends lost 3 bases and 7 bases respectively, with 13 bases between them. Germline V gene lookup returns CDR1 SGHTA and CDR2 FQGNSA. The CDR3 here is CASSFLGRRNSPLHF. In nucleotides, the CDR3 is TGTGCCAGCAGCTTCCTGGGCCGCCGCAATTCACCCCTCCACTTT.

This chain connects TRBV6-5 to TRBJ2-3; perhaps TRBD2 as D (6 bases). Trimming removed 4 bases from V and 8 bases from J, with 13 bases in between. This CDR3 comprises 13 residues. CDR1 and CDR2 (germline): MNHEY, SVGAGI. The CDR3 DNA is TGTGCCAGCAGTTCCCCCCGGAGGGGTACGCAGTATTTT. It is translated as CASSSPRRGTQYF.

This clone was seen a few times. The chain links TRBV5-1 to TRBJ2-7; D unresolved. Germline assignment: CDR1 SGHRS and CDR2 YFSETQ. This CDR3 is built from 14 residues. V was pared by 1 base and J by 0 bases, with 8 bases between. The CDR3 loop reads CASSLSLASYEQYF. The DNA of the CDR3 is TGCGCCAGCAGCTTGTCCTTAGCCTCCTACGAGCAGTACTTC.

The V and J genes are TRBV7-9 and TRBJ2-5; 12 nucleotides align to TRBD2. Germline CDR1 is SEHNR and CDR2 is FQNEAQ (reference sequence). V was clipped by 1 base and J by 5 bases; unmatched bases: 5. This CDR3 contains 16 residues. CDR3 amino acids: CASSLGTSGGLETQYF. As DNA, the CDR3 is TGTGCCAGCAGCTTAGGCACTAGCGGGGGGTTGGAGACCCAGTACTTC.

This chain uses TRBV18 with TRBJ1-3, with 7 positions matching TRBD1. Germline assignment: CDR1 KGHSH and CDR2 LQKENI. With 5 bases clipped from V and 5 bases from J, the junction kept 9 bases outside the gene matches. The CDR3 has 15 amino acids. The CDR3 nucleotides read TGTGCCAGCTCAGAGTACAGGGGAGTGAGAAACACCATATATTTT. This sequence encodes CASSEYRGVRNTIYF.

The chain employs TRBV25-1 and TRBJ2-1, with D possibly being TRBD1 (6 bases). Germline loops: CDR1 MGHDK, CDR2 SYGVNS. The CDR3 extends over 13 amino acids. V was clipped by 7 bases and J by 6 bases, with 13 bases between them. The CDR3 nucleotides read TGTGCCAGCAAGTGGTCAGGGGCCAATGAGCAGTTCTTC. Encoded protein: CASKWSGANEQFF.

This chain joins TRBV6-5 and TRBJ1-1; possible D gene TRBD1, 6 bases. The CDR3 covers 13 residues. Per germline, CDR1 MNHEY and CDR2 SVGAGI. The V end was cut by 6 bases, the J end by 1 base, with 9 bases between. Here the CDR3 reads CASRRGGNTEAFF. CDR3 coding DNA: TGTGCCAGCAGGAGAGGGGGGAACACTGAAGCTTTCTTT.

The rearrangement uses TRBV29-1 and TRBJ2-5; 10 bases line up with TRBD2. Germline V lookup: CDR1 SQVTM, CDR2 ANQGSEA. This CDR3 spans 17 amino acids. Germline trimming cut 2 bases from V and 0 bases from J; bases unmatched to any gene: 9. As DNA, the CDR3 is TGCAGCGTTGAACGGGCTAGCGGGGGACCGTACCAAGAGACCCAGTACTTC. As protein: CSVERASGGPYQETQYF.

V usage is TRBV6-1 and J usage is TRBJ1-4; D is perhaps TRBD1 (6 bases). V was trimmed by 1 base and J by 4 bases, leaving 7 bases between them. The CDR3 sequence is 14 residues long. In germline, CDR1 is MNHNS, CDR2 SASEGT. The CDR3 sequence: CASSEGTVNEKLFF. CDR3 in DNA: TGTGCCAGCAGTGAAGGGACAGTTAATGAAAAACTGTTTTTT.

V gene TRBV27 combines with J gene TRBJ2-2; D unclear. V lost 6 bases to trimming and J lost 2 bases, with 13 bases between them. CDR1 is MNHEY, CDR2 SMNVEV, per germline (reference sequence). The CDR3 has 15 residues. CDR3 sequence reads: CASRPHHRNTGELFF. In DNA form, the CDR3 reads TGTGCCAGCAGACCACATCACAGAAACACCGGGGAGCTGTTTTTT.